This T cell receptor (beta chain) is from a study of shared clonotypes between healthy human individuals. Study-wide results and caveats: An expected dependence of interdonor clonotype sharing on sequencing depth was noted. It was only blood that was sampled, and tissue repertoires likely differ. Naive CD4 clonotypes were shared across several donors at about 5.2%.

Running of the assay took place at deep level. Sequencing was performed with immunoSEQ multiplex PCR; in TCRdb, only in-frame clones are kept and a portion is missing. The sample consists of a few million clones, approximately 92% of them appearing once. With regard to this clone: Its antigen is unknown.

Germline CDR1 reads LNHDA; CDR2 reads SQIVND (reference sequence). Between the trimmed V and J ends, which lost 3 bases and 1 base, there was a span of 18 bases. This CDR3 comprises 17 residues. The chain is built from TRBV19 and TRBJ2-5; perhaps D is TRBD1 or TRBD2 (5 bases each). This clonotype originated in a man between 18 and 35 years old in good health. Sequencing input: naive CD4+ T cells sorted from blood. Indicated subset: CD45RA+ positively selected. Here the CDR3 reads CASSILPGTAVQETQYF. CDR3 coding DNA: TGTGCCAGTAGTATTTTACCCGGGACGGCGGTCCAAGAGACCCAGTACTTC.